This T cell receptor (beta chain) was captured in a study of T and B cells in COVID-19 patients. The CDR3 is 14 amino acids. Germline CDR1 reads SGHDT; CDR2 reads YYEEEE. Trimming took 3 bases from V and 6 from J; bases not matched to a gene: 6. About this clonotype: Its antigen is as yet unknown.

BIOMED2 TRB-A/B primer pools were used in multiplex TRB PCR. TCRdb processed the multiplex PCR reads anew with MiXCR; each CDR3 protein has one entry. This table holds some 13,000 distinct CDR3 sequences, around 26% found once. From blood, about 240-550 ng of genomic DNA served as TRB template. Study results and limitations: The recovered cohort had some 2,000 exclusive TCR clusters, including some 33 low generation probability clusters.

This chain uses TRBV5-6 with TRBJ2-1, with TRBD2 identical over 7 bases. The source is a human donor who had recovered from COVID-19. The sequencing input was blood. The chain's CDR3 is CASSSRLASNEQFF. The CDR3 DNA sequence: TGTGCCAGCAGCTCAAGACTAGCTAGCAATGAGCAGTTCTTC.